This T cell receptor beta chain derives from a study of CD8 T cells in ankylosing spondylitis (dated by TCRdb to about 2017). With respect to the entire study: T cell receptor beta repertoires were profiled in healthy donors and ankylosing spondylitis patients so that disease-linked TCR variants could be found. The full study cohort was made up of 25 ankylosing spondylitis patients and fewer than 120 healthy donors. Peripheral blood samples were taken, and synovial fluid was additionally collected from ankylosing spondylitis patients.

Concerning this clonotype: It lacks a known antigen. No qualities accompany the bases; no much larger clone lies one base away.

Synovial fluid samples were paired with blood samples taken from the same ankylosing spondylitis patients. The sample was run on an Illumina HiSeq 2500. TCR beta libraries were prepared by quantitative 5'-RACE with molecular barcodes. The authors processed their data as follows. A new computational method, built on a probabilistic model of VDJ rearrangement, was used to identify disease-linked TCR variants. The public reads were run again by TCRdb, first through fastp at Q25 and then through MiXCR, and only productive beta chains were kept. A single entry per CDR3 protein holds the most common genes and DNA from its merged rows. The V and J calls follow TCRdb's processing rather than the paper's. The sample table records approximately 150,000 distinct CDR3 sequences; around two fifths of these occur just once. The ten biggest clones cover approximately 14% of the sample. Paper-wide results and their limitations: A TCR beta motif made up of several highly homologous amino acid variants appeared to be characteristic of blood from ankylosing spondylitis patients. Some motif variants were previously reported in synovial fluid and blood of reactive arthritis patients, suggesting common disease-initiation mechanisms. The disease-linked clones were reported to be significantly enriched in matched synovial fluid samples from ankylosing spondylitis patients. The disease-linked clones had a CD8+ phenotype and were found at relatively low frequencies in peripheral blood.

The receptor was derived from a male donor with ankylosing spondylitis. Specimen: synovial fluid, either unsorted or a sorted T cell fraction (not recorded which).

The CDR3 is CASSRPTDTQYF. The nucleotide sequence is given as TGCGCCAGCAGCCGTCCTACAGATACGCAGTATTTT. The V gene is TRBV5-1 and the J gene is TRBJ2-3, with no confidently assigned D gene. For CDR1 and CDR2, the germline V gene lists SGHRS and YFSETQ. The germline ends are 6 bases apart after V is trimmed by 4 bases and J by 3 bases. The CDR3 contains 12 residues, cysteine and phenylalanine counted. The retained sequence is limited to the CDR3, 36 bases, with the frame set at the first base. With the portions outside the CDR3 filled from the reference TRBV5-1 and TRBJ2-3 genes, the complete variable region becomes KAGVTQTPRYLIKTRGQQVTLSCSPISGHRSVSWYQQTPGQGLQFLFEYFSETQRNKGNFPGRFSGRQFSNSRSEMNVSTLELGDSALYLCASSRPTDTQYFGPGTRLTVL.